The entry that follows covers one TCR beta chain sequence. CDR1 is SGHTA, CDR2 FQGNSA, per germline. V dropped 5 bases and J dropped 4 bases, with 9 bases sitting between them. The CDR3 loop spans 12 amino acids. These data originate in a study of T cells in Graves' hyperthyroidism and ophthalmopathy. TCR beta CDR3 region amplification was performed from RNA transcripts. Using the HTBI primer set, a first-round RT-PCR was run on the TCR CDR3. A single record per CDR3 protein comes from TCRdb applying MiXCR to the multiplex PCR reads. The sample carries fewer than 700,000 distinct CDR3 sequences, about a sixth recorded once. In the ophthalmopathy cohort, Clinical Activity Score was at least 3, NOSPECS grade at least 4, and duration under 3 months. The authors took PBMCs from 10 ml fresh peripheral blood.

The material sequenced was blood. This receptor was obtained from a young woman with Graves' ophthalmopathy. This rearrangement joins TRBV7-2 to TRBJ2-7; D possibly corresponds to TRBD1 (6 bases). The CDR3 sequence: CASSKQGYEQYF. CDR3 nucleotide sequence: TGTGCCAGCAGCAAACAGGGATACGAGCAGTACTTC.